The clone carrying this T cell receptor beta chain has a single count. The record originates from a study of blood T cell repertoires in COVID-19. Across the study: Italy, Spain and the United States were the sources of the convalescent and acute COVID-19 samples. T cells, B-cell-depleted T cells, or PBMCs supplied cDNA or gDNA.

In the original workflow: Reference gene primer amplification gave nucleated cell count estimates. The method was immunoSEQ multiplex PCR; TCRdb's version includes in-frame clones alone and lacks a portion of them. That table furnishes V, J and clone size, whereas the DNA furnished D and trimming. The data show nearly 200,000 clones, with around four fifths seen just once and less than 20% held by the top ten. V lost 5 bases, J lost 9 bases, and 17 bases lay in between. In germline, CDR1 is SGHVS, CDR2 FQNEAQ. This CDR3 spans 14 amino acids. The clonotype originates from a human donor in a cohort sampled during active COVID-19. Material: peripheral blood. This chain links TRBV7-8 with TRBJ2-4; maybe TRBD1 (5 bases). CDR3 loop: CASSLDRYRGIQYF. CDR3 nucleotides: TGTGCCAGCAGCCTCGACAGATACCGAGGCATTCAGTACTTC. The variable domain in full, with the rest retrieved from reference TRBV7-8 and TRBJ2-4, is GAGVSQSPRYKVAKRGQDVALRCDPISGHVSLFWYQQALGQGPEFLTYFQNEAQLDKSGLPSDRFFAERPEGSVSTLKIQRTQQEDSAVYLCASSLDRYRGIQYFGAGTRLSVL.